The rows below give T cell receptor beta chains drawn from one sample of a study of OX40 agonist ivuxolimab in advanced cancers. Clones were sequenced by immunoSEQ multiplex PCR, and TCRdb holds only the in-frame ones, with some missing. The sample lists about 84,000 clones; 90% to 95% were seen once. Sample: CD4+ or CD8+ T cells sorted from blood, taken in a trial of the OX40 agonist ivuxolimab. These receptors were taken from an adult with an advanced solid tumor such as melanoma, head and neck, liver or kidney cancer. Both conserved end residues are part of each CDR3. A D gene is named only where the DNA matches it firmly. Only some rows state a clone size, as once, few, many or a class for expanded clones.

clone_size: -
j_call: TRBJ2-7
d_call: -
v_call: TRBV6-5
cdr3_nt: TGTGCCACCCTGTCCGACGAGCAGTACTTC
cdr3_aa: CATLSDEQYF

clone_size: -
j_call: TRBJ2-2
d_call: TRBD2
v_call: TRBV4-3
cdr3_nt: TGCGCCAGCAGCCCGCGATCTAGCGGGAGGGTTTACACCGGGGAGCTGTTTTTT
cdr3_aa: CASSPRSSGRVYTGELFF

clone_size: -
j_call: TRBJ1-2
d_call: TRBD1
v_call: TRBV7-9
cdr3_nt: TGTGCCAGCAGCCCTATAGGAGGGGGCGAGCTACTTAACTATGGCTACACCTTC
cdr3_aa: CASSPIGGGELLNYGYTF

clone_size: -
j_call: TRBJ2-3
d_call: -
v_call: TRBV14
cdr3_nt: TGTGCCAGCAGCCAAGGGCAGGGAAGCACAGATACGCAGTATTTT
cdr3_aa: CASSQGQGSTDTQYF

clone_size: -
j_call: TRBJ2-5
d_call: TRBD2
v_call: TRBV7-9
cdr3_nt: TGTGCCAGCAGCCTCGGGACTAGCGTAGAGACCCAGTACTTC
cdr3_aa: CASSLGTSVETQYF

clone_size: -
j_call: TRBJ2-2
d_call: TRBD2
v_call: TRBV7-9
cdr3_nt: TGTGCCAGCAGCCCTCGGACTAGCGGGAGCCCGACCGGGGAGCTGTTTTTT
cdr3_aa: CASSPRTSGSPTGELFF

clone_size: -
j_call: TRBJ2-2
d_call: -
v_call: TRBV9
cdr3_nt: TGTGCCAGCAGCCGGTACAGGATACCTAGTCCCGCCGGGGAGCTGTTTTTT
cdr3_aa: CASSRYRIPSPAGELFF

clone_size: -
j_call: TRBJ1-2
d_call: -
v_call: TRBV30
cdr3_nt: TGTGCCTGTCTCCGGGACATTTCTAACTATGGCTACACCTTC
cdr3_aa: CACLRDISNYGYTF

clone_size: few
j_call: TRBJ2-2
d_call: -
v_call: TRBV19
cdr3_nt: TGTGCCAGTCACCATGACACCCAGAACACCGGGGAGCTGTTTTTT
cdr3_aa: CASHHDTQNTGELFF

clone_size: -
j_call: TRBJ1-2
d_call: -
v_call: TRBV29-1
cdr3_nt: TGCAGCGCCGGGACGGACTATGGCTACACCTTC
cdr3_aa: CSAGTDYGYTF

clone_size: -
j_call: TRBJ2-5
d_call: -
v_call: TRBV18
cdr3_nt: TGTGCCAGCTCACCAGGCCTGGACGGGTACCAAGAGACCCAGTACTTC
cdr3_aa: CASSPGLDGYQETQYF

clone_size: -
j_call: TRBJ2-2
d_call: TRBD2
v_call: TRBV7-9
cdr3_nt: TGTGCCAGCAGCCCACTAGCGGGAAGTACCGGGGAGCTGTTTTTT
cdr3_aa: CASSPLAGSTGELFF

clone_size: -
j_call: TRBJ2-2
d_call: TRBD2
v_call: TRBV5-8
cdr3_nt: TGTGCCAGCAGCCTTCGACTCTACTCGGGACTAGCGGGAGCGGCCGGGGAGCTGTTTTTT
cdr3_aa: CASSLRLYSGLAGAAGELFF

clone_size: -
j_call: TRBJ1-2
d_call: -
v_call: TRBV19
cdr3_nt: TGTGCCAGCCAGACGGCTAACTATGGCTACACCTTC
cdr3_aa: CASQTANYGYTF

clone_size: -
j_call: TRBJ2-2
d_call: TRBD2
v_call: TRBV6-6
cdr3_nt: TGTGCCAGCAGTTACCTTGGGACTAGCGGCGGCGGGGAGCTGTTTTTT
cdr3_aa: CASSYLGTSGGGELFF

clone_size: -
j_call: TRBJ2-2
d_call: -
v_call: TRBV28
cdr3_nt: TGTGCCAGCAGTCCTGCAGGTCTCCAAGGATTCACCGGGGAGCTGTTTTTT
cdr3_aa: CASSPAGLQGFTGELFF

clone_size: once
j_call: TRBJ1-2
d_call: TRBD1
v_call: TRBV6-5
cdr3_nt: TGTGCCAGCAGTACCCCGACAGGGGACCAGTATGGCTACACCTTC
cdr3_aa: CASSTPTGDQYGYTF

clone_size: -
j_call: TRBJ2-7
d_call: TRBD2
v_call: TRBV6-5
cdr3_nt: TGTGCCAGCAGTTTCAGACTAGCGGGAGGGCCAAAGTACTTC
cdr3_aa: CASSFRLAGGPKYF

clone_size: -
j_call: TRBJ2-3
d_call: TRBD2
v_call: TRBV28
cdr3_nt: TGTGCCAGCAGTCCCTCGGGACTAGCGGGGATCACAGATACGCAGTATTTT
cdr3_aa: CASSPSGLAGITDTQYF

clone_size: -
j_call: TRBJ1-1
d_call: -
v_call: TRBV5-1
cdr3_nt: TGCGCCAGCAGCGCCCCCACGTCAGCGAACACTGAAGCTTTCTTT
cdr3_aa: CASSAPTSANTEAFF

clone_size: -
j_call: TRBJ1-3
d_call: -
v_call: TRBV5-4
cdr3_nt: TGTGCCAGCAGCTTCGGAAACACCATATATTTT
cdr3_aa: CASSFGNTIYF

clone_size: -
j_call: TRBJ2-1
d_call: TRBD2
v_call: TRBV4-3
cdr3_nt: TGCGCCAGCAGCCAAGATCGGCGGACTAGGGTTTACAATGAGCAGTTCTTC
cdr3_aa: CASSQDRRTRVYNEQFF

clone_size: -
j_call: TRBJ2-2
d_call: TRBD2
v_call: TRBV5-4
cdr3_nt: TGTGCCAGCAGCTTGGCGCGGGAGGGCCGCACCGGGGAGCTGTTTTTT
cdr3_aa: CASSLAREGRTGELFF

clone_size: -
j_call: TRBJ2-7
d_call: -
v_call: TRBV9
cdr3_nt: TGTGCCAGCAGCCCCGCAGGGACCTACGAGCAGTACTTC
cdr3_aa: CASSPAGTYEQYF

clone_size: -
j_call: TRBJ2-7
d_call: -
v_call: TRBV7-2
cdr3_nt: TGTGCCAGCAACTTACCCGGCTCCTACGAGCAGTACTTC
cdr3_aa: CASNLPGSYEQYF

clone_size: -
j_call: TRBJ2-7
d_call: -
v_call: TRBV13
cdr3_nt: TGTGCCAGCAGCGCTAAGGGGCAGGGGAGGCCCTACGAGCAGTACTTC
cdr3_aa: CASSAKGQGRPYEQYF

clone_size: -
j_call: TRBJ1-2
d_call: -
v_call: TRBV5-6
cdr3_nt: TGTGCCAGCAGCGAGGTTCAAATGGCGGCCTATGGCTACACCTTC
cdr3_aa: CASSEVQMAAYGYTF

clone_size: -
j_call: TRBJ2-5
d_call: -
v_call: TRBV7-7
cdr3_nt: TGTGCTAGCAGCTTGGCTCCGGCGGGCTCGGGCGGAGAGGACCAGTACTTC
cdr3_aa: CASSLAPAGSGGEDQYF

clone_size: -
j_call: TRBJ1-2
d_call: -
v_call: TRBV10-3
cdr3_nt: TGTGCCATCAGTGAGTCGGGGCTCAACTATGGCTACACCTTC
cdr3_aa: CAISESGLNYGYTF

clone_size: -
j_call: TRBJ1-1
d_call: -
v_call: TRBV6-4
cdr3_nt: TGTGCCAGCAGTCCAGATGCGGGGGGACGCACTGAAGCTTTCTTT
cdr3_aa: CASSPDAGGRTEAFF

clone_size: once
j_call: TRBJ1-4
d_call: -
v_call: TRBV7-6
cdr3_nt: TGTGCCAGCAGCTTAGGACAAGACCATAATGAAAAACTGTTTTTT
cdr3_aa: CASSLGQDHNEKLFF